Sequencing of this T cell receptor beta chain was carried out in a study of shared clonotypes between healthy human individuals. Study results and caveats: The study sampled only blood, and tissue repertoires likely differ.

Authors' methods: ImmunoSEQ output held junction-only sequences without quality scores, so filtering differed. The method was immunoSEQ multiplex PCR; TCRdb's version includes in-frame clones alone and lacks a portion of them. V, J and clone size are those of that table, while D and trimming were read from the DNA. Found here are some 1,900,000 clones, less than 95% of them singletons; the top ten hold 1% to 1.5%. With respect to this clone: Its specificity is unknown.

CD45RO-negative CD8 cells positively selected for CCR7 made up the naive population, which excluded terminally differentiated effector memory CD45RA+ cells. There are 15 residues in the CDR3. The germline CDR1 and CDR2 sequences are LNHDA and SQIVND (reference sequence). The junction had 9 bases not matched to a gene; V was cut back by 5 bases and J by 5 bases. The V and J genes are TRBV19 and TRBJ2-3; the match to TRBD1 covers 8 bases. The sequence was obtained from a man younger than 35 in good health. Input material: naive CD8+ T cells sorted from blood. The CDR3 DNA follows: TGTGCCAGTAGTGCCATGACAGGGGACGGAGATACGCAGTATTTT. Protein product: CASSAMTGDGDTQYF.